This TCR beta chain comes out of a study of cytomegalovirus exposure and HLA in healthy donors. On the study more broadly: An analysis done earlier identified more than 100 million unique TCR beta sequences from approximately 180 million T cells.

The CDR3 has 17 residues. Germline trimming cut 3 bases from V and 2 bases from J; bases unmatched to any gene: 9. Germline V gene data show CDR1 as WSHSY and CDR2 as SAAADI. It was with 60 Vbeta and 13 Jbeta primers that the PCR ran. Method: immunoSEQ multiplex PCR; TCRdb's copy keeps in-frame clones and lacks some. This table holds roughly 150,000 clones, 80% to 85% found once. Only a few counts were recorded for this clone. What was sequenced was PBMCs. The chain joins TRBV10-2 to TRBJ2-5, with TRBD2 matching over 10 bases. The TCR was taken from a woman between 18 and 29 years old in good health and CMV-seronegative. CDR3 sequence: CASSEKGIAGGQETQYF. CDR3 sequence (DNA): TGCGCCAGCAGTGAAAAAGGAATAGCGGGGGGACAAGAGACCCAGTACTTC.